This T cell receptor beta chain was captured in a study of T cells after posttransplantation cyclophosphamide. Profiling relied on immunoSEQ multiplex PCR, and the TCRdb table lists in-frame clones only, not all of them. Of fewer than 55,000 clones listed, 90% to 95% were seen once; the top ten hold 2.9%. The V gene lost 7 bases and the J gene lost 8 bases, with 9 bases spanning the gap. From germline, CDR1 is MNHNY and CDR2 SVGAGI (reference sequence). The CDR3 sequence is 11 residues long. Sequences were obtained from PBMCs. The TCR comes from a woman in her twenties or thirties in good health and a related stem cell transplant donor. This chain uses TRBV6-6 with TRBJ2-1; D gene unclear. The DNA of the CDR3 is TGTGCCAGCACCTACGCCGATGAGCAGTTCTTC. Protein sequence: CASTYADEQFF.